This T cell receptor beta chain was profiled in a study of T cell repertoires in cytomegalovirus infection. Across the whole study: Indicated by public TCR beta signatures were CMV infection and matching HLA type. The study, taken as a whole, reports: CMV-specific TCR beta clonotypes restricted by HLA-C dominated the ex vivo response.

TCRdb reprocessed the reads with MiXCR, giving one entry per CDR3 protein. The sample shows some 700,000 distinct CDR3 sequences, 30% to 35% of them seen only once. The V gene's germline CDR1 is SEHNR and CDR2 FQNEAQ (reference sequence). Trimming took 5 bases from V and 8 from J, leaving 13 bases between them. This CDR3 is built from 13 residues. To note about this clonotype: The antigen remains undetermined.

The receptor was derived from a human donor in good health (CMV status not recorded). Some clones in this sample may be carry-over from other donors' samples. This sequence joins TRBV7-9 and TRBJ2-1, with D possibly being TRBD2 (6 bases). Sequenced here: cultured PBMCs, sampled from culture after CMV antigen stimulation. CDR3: CASSPGSRDEQFF. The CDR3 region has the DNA TGTGCCAGCAGCCCCGGGAGTAGGGATGAGCAGTTCTTC.